This is a list of T cell receptor beta chains from one sample in a study of spatial heterogeneity in lung cancer. TCRdb re-analysed the 5' RACE reads in MiXCR, keeping a single row per CDR3 protein. The table lists over 10,000 distinct CDR3 sequences, over 3% of them singletons. Specimen: lung tumor tissue, collected at surgery. The source of these receptors is a male donor with early-stage non-small cell lung cancer. The CDR3 runs from the conserved cysteine through the conserved F or W. D genes are given only for firm matches. Where a row states a size, it is once, few, many or the class of an expanded clone; other rows omit it.

>TRBV10-1|TRBJ2-1|many|-
CASSESTSGEQFF
TGCGCCAGCAGTGAGTCGACCAGCGGGGAGCAGTTCTTC
>TRBV7-9|TRBJ1-1|medium-sized|-
CASSLEWSRGEAFF
TGTGCCAGCAGCTTAGAATGGAGCAGGGGCGAAGCTTTCTTT
>TRBV2|TRBJ2-1|many|-
CASSEARQVLSKFF
TGTGCCAGCAGTGAAGCGCGTCAGGTCCTCTCGAAGTTCTTC
>TRBV5-6|TRBJ2-7|many|TRBD1
CASSFLQGAYEQYF
TGTGCCAGCAGCTTTTTACAGGGGGCATACGAGCAGTACTTC
>TRBV5-1|TRBJ2-1|many|-
CASKAGSRAGEQFF
TGCGCCAGCAAGGCCGGTAGTAGGGCAGGTGAGCAGTTCTTC
>TRBV6-5|TRBJ2-1|many|-
CASSPPGTPNTNNEQFF
TGTGCCAGCAGCCCTCCGGGGACCCCCAATACAAACAATGAGCAGTTCTTC
>TRBV2|TRBJ1-1|many|-
CASRMGGVTEAFF
TGTGCCAGCAGGATGGGGGGAGTGACTGAAGCTTTCTTT
>TRBV2|TRBJ2-6|few|-
CASAGRPGANVLTF
TGTGCCAGCGCGGGACGTCCTGGGGCCAACGTCCTGACTTTC
>TRBV28|TRBJ2-3|many|TRBD1
CASSRWDSLTDTQYF
TGTGCCAGCAGTCGATGGGACAGTCTCACAGATACGCAGTATTTT
>TRBV20-1|TRBJ2-5|many|-
CSAWGGGQETQYF
TGCAGTGCGTGGGGGGGCGGCCAAGAGACCCAGTACTTC
>TRBV27|TRBJ1-5|-|-
CASHGQYSNQPQHF
TGTGCCAGTCATGGACAGTATAGCAATCAGCCCCAGCATTTT
>TRBV11-2|TRBJ1-6|few|-
CASSPALTGSLHF
TGTGCCAGCAGCCCGGCCCTTACAGGATCCCTCCACTTT
>TRBV3-1|TRBJ1-4|-|-
CASSQWDRLGKLFF
TGTGCCAGCAGCCAATGGGACCGACTTGGGAAACTGTTTTTT
>TRBV20-1|TRBJ2-3|many|TRBD2
CSARDTSVDTQYF
TGCAGTGCTAGAGATACTAGCGTGGATACGCAGTATTTT
>TRBV24-1|TRBJ2-2|many|-
CATSDPDDRHTGELFF
TGTGCCACCAGTGATCCCGATGACAGGCACACCGGGGAGCTGTTTTTT
>TRBV11-3|TRBJ2-2|few|-
CASSGGGELFF
TGTGCCAGCAGCGGGGGCGGGGAGCTGTTTTTT
>TRBV6-5|TRBJ1-2|many|-
CATRLDLTANYGYTF
TGTGCCACCCGACTGGACCTCACAGCTAACTATGGCTACACCTTC
>TRBV20-1|TRBJ1-2|many|-
CSARGGLGEGYTF
TGCAGTGCTAGGGGAGGGTTGGGAGAGGGCTACACCTTC
>TRBV6-2/TRBV6-3|TRBJ2-5|few|-
CASSRHRTGQETQYF
TGTGCCAGCAGTCGCCACAGGACGGGCCAAGAGACCCAGTACTTC
>TRBV19|TRBJ1-5|many|TRBD1
CASSLQGLSNQPQHF
TGTGCCAGTAGCCTACAGGGGTTAAGCAATCAGCCCCAGCATTTT
>TRBV20-1|TRBJ2-5|few|TRBD1
CSARPARTGGQETQYF
TGCAGTGCTAGACCCGCTAGGACAGGGGGACAAGAGACCCAGTACTTC
>TRBV7-2|TRBJ2-1|many|TRBD1
CASSPRGTGFGNEQFF
TGTGCCAGCAGCCCGAGGGGGACAGGTTTCGGGAATGAGCAGTTCTTC
>TRBV20-1|TRBJ2-3|medium-sized|-
CSARSTDTQYF
TGCAGTGCTAGAAGCACAGATACGCAGTATTTT
>TRBV30|TRBJ2-3|few|-
CAWSTQHTDTQYF
TGTGCCTGGAGTACTCAACACACAGATACGCAGTATTTT
>TRBV20-1|TRBJ1-1|many|-
CSARERVWAFF
TGCAGTGCTAGAGAGCGGGTTTGGGCTTTCTTT
>TRBV7-2|TRBJ1-5|-|-
CASSWGGGQHF
TGTGCCAGCAGCTGGGGGGGGGGGCAGCATTTT
>TRBV7-2|TRBJ2-1|-|-
CASSLADYEQFF
TGTGCCAGCAGCTTAGCGGATTATGAGCAGTTCTTC
>TRBV10-3|TRBJ2-7|many|TRBD2
CANNSGRFYEQYF
TGTGCCAACAATAGCGGGAGGTTCTACGAGCAGTACTTC
>TRBV6-1|TRBJ1-4|medium-sized|-
CASSEVTGGGGEKLFF
TGTGCCAGCAGTGAAGTCACCGGAGGAGGGGGTGAAAAACTGTTTTTT
>TRBV12-3/TRBV12-4|TRBJ2-1|many|-
CASSLSSLGVEFF
TGTGCCAGCAGTTTAAGTTCCCTGGGGGTCGAGTTCTTC
>TRBV20-1|TRBJ2-5|many|-
CSASNFGRLETQYF
TGCAGTGCTAGCAATTTCGGAAGACTGGAGACCCAGTACTTC
>TRBV9|TRBJ2-3|many|-
CASSVLGRASTDTQYF
TGTGCCAGCAGCGTCTTAGGCAGAGCGAGCACAGATACGCAGTATTTT
>TRBV27|TRBJ1-6|medium-sized|-
CASRQQGGNSPLHF
TGTGCCAGCAGACAACAGGGTGGTAATTCACCCCTCCACTTT
>TRBV5-1|TRBJ1-2|many|-
CASSLESRDYGYTF
TGCGCCAGCAGCTTGGAGTCACGTGACTATGGCTACACCTTC
>TRBV5-1|TRBJ2-2|many|-
CASSLIGQSLTGELFF
TGCGCCAGCAGCTTGATCGGACAGTCGTTGACCGGGGAGCTGTTTTTT
>TRBV24-1|TRBJ2-2|many|-
CATSGGRALFF
TGTGCCACCAGTGGGGGCAGGGCGCTGTTTTTT
>TRBV6-5|TRBJ1-4|many|TRBD1
CASSNRQGRVEKLFF
TGTGCCAGCAGTAACCGACAGGGGAGGGTTGAAAAACTGTTTTTT
>TRBV5-1|TRBJ2-5|many|-
CASSLETLRETQYF
TGCGCCAGCAGCTTGGAAACCTTACGAGAGACCCAGTACTTC
>TRBV14|TRBJ1-2|few|-
CASSRRGGSYRGDTF
TGTGCCAGCAGTCGTCGGGGTGGATCATATCGGGGCGACACCTTC
>TRBV20-1|TRBJ1-2|many|TRBD1
CSARHGTDYGDTF
TGCAGTGCCAGACACGGGACAGACTATGGCGACACCTTC
>TRBV7-8|TRBJ2-1|many|-
CASSLGGAGTDNEQFF
TGTGCCAGCAGCTTAGGGGGGGCGGGCACGGACAATGAGCAGTTCTTC
>TRBV6-5|TRBJ2-4|many|-
CASSSPAMWAKNIQYF
TGTGCCAGCAGTTCCCCTGCTATGTGGGCCAAAAACATTCAGTACTTC
>TRBV2|TRBJ2-1|many|-
CASSQKNRVFEFF
TGTGCCAGCAGTCAGAAGAACCGGGTGTTCGAGTTCTTC
>TRBV20-1|TRBJ2-5|many|-
CSASKQGGETQYF
TGCAGTGCTAGTAAACAGGGAGGGGAGACCCAGTACTTC
>TRBV19|TRBJ1-4|many|TRBD1
CASSTGTAEKLFF
TGTGCCAGTAGTACCGGGACAGCTGAAAAACTGTTTTTT
>TRBV11-2|TRBJ2-5|many|TRBD2
CASSLEREGQETQYF
TGTGCCAGCAGCTTAGAGCGGGAGGGCCAAGAGACCCAGTACTTC
>TRBV6-2/TRBV6-3|TRBJ1-2|medium-sized|-
CASSYPGMASYGYTF
TGTGCCAGCAGTTACCCCGGGATGGCGAGCTATGGCTACACCTTC
>TRBV7-9|TRBJ1-4|many|-
CASSSGRPQNNEKLFF
TGTGCCAGCAGCTCGGGACGGCCACAAAATAATGAAAAACTGTTTTTT
>TRBV20-1|TRBJ2-1|few|TRBD2
CSVISSGPYNEQFF
TGCAGTGTTATCTCTAGCGGACCTTACAATGAGCAGTTCTTC
>TRBV20-1|TRBJ1-4|few|-
CSAFGGGKLFF
TGCAGTGCTTTCGGCGGCGGAAAACTGTTTTTT
>TRBV18|TRBJ1-1|many|-
CASSPVKGIAEAFF
TGTGCCAGCTCACCTGTTAAGGGTATCGCTGAAGCTTTCTTT
>TRBV7-9|TRBJ1-1|-|-
CASSRDCRTEAFF
TGTGCCAGCAGCCGGGACTGTCGCACTGAAGCTTTCTTT